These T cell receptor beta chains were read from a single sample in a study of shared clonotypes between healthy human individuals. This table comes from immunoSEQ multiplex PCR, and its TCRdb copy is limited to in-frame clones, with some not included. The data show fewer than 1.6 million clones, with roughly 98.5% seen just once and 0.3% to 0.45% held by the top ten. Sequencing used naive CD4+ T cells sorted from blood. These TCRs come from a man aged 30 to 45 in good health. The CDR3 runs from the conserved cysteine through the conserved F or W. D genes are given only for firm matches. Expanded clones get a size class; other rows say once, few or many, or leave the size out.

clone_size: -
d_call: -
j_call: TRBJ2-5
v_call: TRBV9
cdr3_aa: CASSVGIGDRETQYF
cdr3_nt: TGTGCCAGCAGCGTAGGTATAGGGGATCGGGAGACCCAGTACTTC

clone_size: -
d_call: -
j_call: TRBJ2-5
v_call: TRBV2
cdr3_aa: CASSLTGTEGGGETQYF
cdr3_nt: TGTGCCAGCAGCCTGACCGGGACCGAGGGTGGAGGGGAGACCCAGTACTTC

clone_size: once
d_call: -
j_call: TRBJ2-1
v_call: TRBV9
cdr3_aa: CASNREFYANEQFF
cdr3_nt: TGTGCCAGCAACAGGGAATTTTATGCCAATGAGCAGTTCTTC

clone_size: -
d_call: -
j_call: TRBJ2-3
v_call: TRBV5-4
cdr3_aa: CASSPIWGTGSTDTQYF
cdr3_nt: TGTGCCAGCAGCCCCATTTGGGGGACGGGAAGCACAGATACGCAGTATTTT

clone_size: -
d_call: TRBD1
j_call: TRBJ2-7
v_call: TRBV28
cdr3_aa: CASTTTGLSYEQYF
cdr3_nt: TGTGCCAGCACCACGACAGGGCTCTCCTACGAGCAGTACTTC

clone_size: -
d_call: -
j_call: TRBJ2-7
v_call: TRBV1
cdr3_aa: CTIPPGAPSYEQYF
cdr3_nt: TGCACCATTCCTCCGGGGGCCCCCAGCTACGAGCAGTACTTC

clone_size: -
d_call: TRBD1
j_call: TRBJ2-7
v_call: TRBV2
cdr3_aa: CAIYTGQVSYEQYF
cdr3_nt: TGTGCCATCTACACGGGACAGGTGTCGTACGAGCAGTACTTC

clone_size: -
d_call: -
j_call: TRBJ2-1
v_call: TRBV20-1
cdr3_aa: CSVARADEQFF
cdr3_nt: TGCAGTGTGGCTAGGGCCGATGAGCAGTTCTTC

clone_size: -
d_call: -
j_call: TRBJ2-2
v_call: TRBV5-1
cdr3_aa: CASSLTESNTGELFF
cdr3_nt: TGCGCCAGCAGCTTGACAGAATCGAACACCGGGGAGCTGTTTTTT

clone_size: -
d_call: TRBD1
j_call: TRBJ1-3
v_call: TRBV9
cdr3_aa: CASSLTPGTGRLHF
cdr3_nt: TGTGCCAGCAGCTTAACTCCAGGGACAGGGCGCCTTCATTTT

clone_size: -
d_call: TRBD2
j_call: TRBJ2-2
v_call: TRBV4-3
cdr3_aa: CASSQGPGGLPGELFF
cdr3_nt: TGCGCCAGCAGCCAAGGGCCGGGGGGTCTCCCCGGGGAGCTGTTTTTT

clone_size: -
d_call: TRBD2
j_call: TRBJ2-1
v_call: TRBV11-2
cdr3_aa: CASSFPKTSASNEQFF
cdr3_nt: TGTGCCAGCAGCTTTCCTAAGACTAGCGCATCCAATGAGCAGTTCTTC

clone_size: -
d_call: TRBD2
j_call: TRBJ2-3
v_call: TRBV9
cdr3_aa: CASSANPGLAGGATDTQYF
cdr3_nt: TGTGCCAGCAGTGCTAATCCGGGACTAGCGGGAGGGGCCACAGATACGCAGTATTTT

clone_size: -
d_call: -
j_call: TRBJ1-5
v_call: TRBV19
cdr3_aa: CASSRQKNQPQHF
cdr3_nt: TGTGCCAGTAGCCGACAGAAAAATCAGCCCCAGCATTTT

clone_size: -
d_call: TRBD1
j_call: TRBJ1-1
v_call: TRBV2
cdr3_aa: CASRPGQGAEAFF
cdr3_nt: TGTGCCAGCAGACCCGGACAGGGGGCTGAAGCTTTCTTT

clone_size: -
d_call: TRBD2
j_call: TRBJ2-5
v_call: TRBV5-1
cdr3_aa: CASRGRAGGQGETQYF
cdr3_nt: TGCGCCAGCCGCGGCCGGGCGGGAGGGCAGGGTGAGACCCAGTACTTC

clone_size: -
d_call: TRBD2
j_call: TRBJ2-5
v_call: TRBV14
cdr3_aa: CASSSGTSGRATETQYF
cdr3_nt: TGTGCCAGCAGCTCCGGGACTAGCGGGAGGGCCACCGAGACCCAGTACTTC

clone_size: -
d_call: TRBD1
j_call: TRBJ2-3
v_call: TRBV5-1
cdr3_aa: CASSLAVTGGTDTQYF
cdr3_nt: TGCGCCAGCAGCTTGGCCGTGACAGGGGGAACAGATACGCAGTATTTT

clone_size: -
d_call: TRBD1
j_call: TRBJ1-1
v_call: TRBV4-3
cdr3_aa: CASSQRQGARTEAFF
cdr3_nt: TGCGCCAGCAGCCAGCGACAGGGGGCCAGGACTGAAGCTTTCTTT

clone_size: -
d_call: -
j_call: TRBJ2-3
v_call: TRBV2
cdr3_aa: CASSDLGASTDTQYF
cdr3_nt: TGTGCCAGCAGTGACTTAGGGGCGAGCACAGATACGCAGTATTTT

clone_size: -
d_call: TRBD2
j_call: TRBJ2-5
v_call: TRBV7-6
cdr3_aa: CASSLLSGRARRETQYF
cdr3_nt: TGTGCCAGCAGCTTACTTAGCGGGAGGGCCCGGCGAGAGACCCAGTACTTC

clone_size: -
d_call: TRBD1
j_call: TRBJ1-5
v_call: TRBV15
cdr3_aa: CATSSRDRGIGGNQPQHF
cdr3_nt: TGTGCCACCAGCAGCCGGGACAGGGGTATAGGGGGCAATCAGCCCCAGCATTTT

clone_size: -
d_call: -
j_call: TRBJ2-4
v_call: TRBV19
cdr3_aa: CASSPQRAKNIQYF
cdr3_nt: TGTGCCAGTAGTCCTCAGCGGGCCAAAAACATTCAGTACTTC

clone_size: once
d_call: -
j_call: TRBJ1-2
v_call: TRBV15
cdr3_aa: CATPSGPTTFGYTF
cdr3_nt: TGTGCCACGCCCTCTGGGCCCACTACCTTTGGCTACACCTTC

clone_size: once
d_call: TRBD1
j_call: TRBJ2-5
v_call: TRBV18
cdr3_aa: CASSPRTGGLETQYF
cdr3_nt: TGTGCCAGCTCACCACGGACAGGGGGTTTGGAGACCCAGTACTTC

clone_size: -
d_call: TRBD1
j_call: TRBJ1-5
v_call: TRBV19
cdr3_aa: CASSTHRDRGAQPQHF
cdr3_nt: TGTGCCAGTAGCACTCACCGGGACAGGGGGGCCCAGCCCCAGCATTTT

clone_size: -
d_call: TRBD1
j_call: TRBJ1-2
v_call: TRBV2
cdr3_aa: CASSGAETGAAGYTF
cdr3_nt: TGTGCCAGCAGCGGAGCCGAGACAGGGGCTGCAGGCTACACCTTC

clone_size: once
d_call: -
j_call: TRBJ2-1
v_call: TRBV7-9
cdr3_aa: CASSLAGAGYDYEQFF
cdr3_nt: TGTGCCAGCAGCTTAGCGGGGGCAGGGTACGACTATGAGCAGTTCTTC

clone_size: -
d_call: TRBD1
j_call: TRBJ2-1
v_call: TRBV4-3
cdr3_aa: CASSQEDRGRNEQFF
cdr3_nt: TGCGCCAGCAGCCAAGAGGACAGGGGGCGGAATGAGCAGTTCTTC

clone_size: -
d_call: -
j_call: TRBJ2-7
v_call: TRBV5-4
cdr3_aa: CASSLSPLRTYEQYF
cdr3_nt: TGTGCCAGCAGCTTGTCGCCTTTACGAACCTACGAGCAGTACTTC

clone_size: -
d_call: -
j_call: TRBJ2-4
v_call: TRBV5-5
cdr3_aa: CASSRDQLAKNIQYF
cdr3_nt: TGTGCCAGCAGCCGAGATCAGCTAGCCAAAAACATTCAGTACTTC

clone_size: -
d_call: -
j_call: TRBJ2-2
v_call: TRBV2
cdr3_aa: CASTTDAGFGGELFF
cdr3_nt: TGTGCCAGCACTACGGACGCGGGGTTTGGTGGGGAGCTGTTTTTT

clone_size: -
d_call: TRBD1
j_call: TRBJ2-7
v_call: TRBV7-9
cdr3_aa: CASSLRDRDYEQYF
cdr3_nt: TGTGCCAGCAGCTTGAGGGACAGAGACTACGAGCAGTACTTC

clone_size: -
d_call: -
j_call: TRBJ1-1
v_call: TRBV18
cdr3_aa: CASSPLGGQNTEAFF
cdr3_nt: TGTGCCAGCTCACCACTAGGGGGGCAGAACACTGAAGCTTTCTTT

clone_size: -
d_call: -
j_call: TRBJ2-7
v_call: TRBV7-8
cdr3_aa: CASSHILGYEQYF
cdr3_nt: TGTGCCAGCAGCCACATCCTTGGGTACGAGCAGTACTTC

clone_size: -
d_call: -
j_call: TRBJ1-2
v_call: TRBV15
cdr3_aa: CATSRDVDGYTF
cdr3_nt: TGTGCCACCAGCAGAGACGTGGATGGCTACACCTTC

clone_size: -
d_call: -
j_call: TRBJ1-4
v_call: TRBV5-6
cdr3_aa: CASSRRDTNEKLFF
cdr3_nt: TGTGCCAGCAGCCGCCGGGACACCAATGAAAAACTGTTTTTT

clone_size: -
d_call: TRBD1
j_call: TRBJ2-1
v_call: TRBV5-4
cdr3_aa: CASSATGSSYNEQFF
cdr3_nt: TGTGCCAGCAGCGCGACAGGGAGCTCCTACAATGAGCAGTTCTTC

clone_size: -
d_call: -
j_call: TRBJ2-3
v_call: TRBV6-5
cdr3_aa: CASTRTILSTDTQYF
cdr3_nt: TGTGCCAGCACTCGAACCATCCTAAGCACAGATACGCAGTATTTT

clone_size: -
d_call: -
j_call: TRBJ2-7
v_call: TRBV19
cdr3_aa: CASRGSGVPYEQYF
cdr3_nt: TGTGCCAGTAGAGGATCCGGGGTTCCCTACGAGCAGTACTTC

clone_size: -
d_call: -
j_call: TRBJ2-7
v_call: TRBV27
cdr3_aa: CASSLLGQGSYEQYF
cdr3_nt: TGTGCCAGCAGTTTATTGGGTCAGGGGAGCTACGAGCAGTACTTC

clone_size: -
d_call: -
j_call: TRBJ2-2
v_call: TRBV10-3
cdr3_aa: CASYGTHTGELFF
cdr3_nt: TGTGCCTCTTACGGGACTCACACCGGGGAGCTGTTTTTT

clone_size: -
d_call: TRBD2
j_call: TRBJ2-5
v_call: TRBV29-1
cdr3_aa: CSVRTSGSVGTQYF
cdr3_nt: TGCAGCGTTCGGACTAGCGGGAGTGTTGGGACCCAGTACTTC

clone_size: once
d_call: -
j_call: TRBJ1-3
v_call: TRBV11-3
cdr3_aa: CASSESGAGNTIYF
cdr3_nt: TGTGCCAGCAGCGAGTCAGGGGCTGGAAACACCATATATTTT

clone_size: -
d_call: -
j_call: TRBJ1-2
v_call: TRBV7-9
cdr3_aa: CASSFSLVDYGYTF
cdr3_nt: TGTGCCAGCAGCTTCTCGCTTGTCGACTATGGCTACACCTTC

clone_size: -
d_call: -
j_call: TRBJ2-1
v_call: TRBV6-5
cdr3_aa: CASSYLRGNEQFF
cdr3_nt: TGTGCCAGCAGTTACCTTCGGGGGAATGAGCAGTTCTTC

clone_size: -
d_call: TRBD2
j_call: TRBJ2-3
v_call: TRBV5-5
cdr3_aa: CASAHSSSGDTQYF
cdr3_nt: TGTGCCAGCGCCCATTCGAGTAGCGGGGATACGCAGTATTTT

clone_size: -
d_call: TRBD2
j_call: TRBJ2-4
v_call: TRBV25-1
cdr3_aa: CASSELAGGAGDIQYF
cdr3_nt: TGTGCCAGCAGTGAGCTAGCGGGAGGGGCAGGTGACATTCAGTACTTC

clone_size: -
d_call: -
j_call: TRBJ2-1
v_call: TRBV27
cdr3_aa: CASRLSGAGGDNEQFF
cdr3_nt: TGTGCCAGCAGACTCTCCGGGGCCGGGGGAGACAATGAGCAGTTCTTC

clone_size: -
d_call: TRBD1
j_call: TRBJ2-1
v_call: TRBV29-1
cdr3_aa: CSVRGQGRFNNEQFF
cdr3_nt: TGCAGCGTGAGGGGACAGGGGCGATTTAACAATGAGCAGTTCTTC

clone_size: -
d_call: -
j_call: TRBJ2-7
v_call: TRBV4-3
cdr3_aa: CASSQDQTSTYEQYF
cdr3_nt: TGCGCCAGCAGCCAAGACCAAACCTCTACCTACGAGCAGTACTTC

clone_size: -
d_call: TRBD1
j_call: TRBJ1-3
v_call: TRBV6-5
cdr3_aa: CASSYGTGDSGNTIYF
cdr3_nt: TGTGCCAGCAGTTACGGGACAGGAGATTCTGGAAACACCATATATTTT

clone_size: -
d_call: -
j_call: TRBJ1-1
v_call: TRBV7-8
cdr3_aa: CASSPAPGPRLELNTEAFF
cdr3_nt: TGTGCCAGCAGCCCCGCCCCGGGTCCTCGCCTAGAACTGAACACTGAAGCTTTCTTT